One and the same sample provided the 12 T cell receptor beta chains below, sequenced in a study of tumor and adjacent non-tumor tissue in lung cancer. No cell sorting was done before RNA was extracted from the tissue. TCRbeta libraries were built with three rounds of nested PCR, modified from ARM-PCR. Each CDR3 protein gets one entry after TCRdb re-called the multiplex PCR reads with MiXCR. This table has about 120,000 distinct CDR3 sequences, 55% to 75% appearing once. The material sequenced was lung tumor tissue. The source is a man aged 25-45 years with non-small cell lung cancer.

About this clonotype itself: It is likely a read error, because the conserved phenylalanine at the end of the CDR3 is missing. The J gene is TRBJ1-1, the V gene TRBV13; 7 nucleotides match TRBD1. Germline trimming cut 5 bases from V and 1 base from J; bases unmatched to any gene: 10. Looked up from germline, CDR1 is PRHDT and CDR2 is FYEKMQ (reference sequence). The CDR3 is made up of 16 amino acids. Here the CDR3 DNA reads TGTGCCAGCAGCCCAGGGGGGGGCGGGGGGAACACTGAAGCTTTCTTA. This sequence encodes CASSPGGGGGNTEAFL.

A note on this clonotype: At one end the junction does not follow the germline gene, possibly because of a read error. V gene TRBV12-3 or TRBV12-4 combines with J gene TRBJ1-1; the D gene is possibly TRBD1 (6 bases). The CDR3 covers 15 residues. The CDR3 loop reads CASSLGIGGSTEAFF. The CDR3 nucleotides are TGTGCCAGCAGTCTCGGGATAGGGGGTAGCACTGAGGCTTTCTTT.

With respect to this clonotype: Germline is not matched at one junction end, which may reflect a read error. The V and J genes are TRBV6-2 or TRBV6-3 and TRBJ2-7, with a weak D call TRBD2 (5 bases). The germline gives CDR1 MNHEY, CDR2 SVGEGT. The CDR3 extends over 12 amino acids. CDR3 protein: CASSLDSYDQYF. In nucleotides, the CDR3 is TGCGCCAGCAGTCTGGACTCCTACGATCAGTACTTC.

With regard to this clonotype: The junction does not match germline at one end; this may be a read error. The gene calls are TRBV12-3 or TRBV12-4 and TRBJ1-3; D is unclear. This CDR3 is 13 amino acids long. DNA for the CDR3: TGTACCAGCAGAGTTGGAGGAGGAAACACCATATATTTT. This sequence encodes CTSRVGGGNTIYF.

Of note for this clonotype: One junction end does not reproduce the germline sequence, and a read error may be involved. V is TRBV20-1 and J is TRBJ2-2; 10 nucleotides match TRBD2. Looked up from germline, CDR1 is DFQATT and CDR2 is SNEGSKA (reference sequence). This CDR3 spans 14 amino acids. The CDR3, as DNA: TGCAGTGCTAGAGGGACTAGCGGCACCGGGGAGTTGTTTTTT. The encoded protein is CSARGTSGTGELFF.

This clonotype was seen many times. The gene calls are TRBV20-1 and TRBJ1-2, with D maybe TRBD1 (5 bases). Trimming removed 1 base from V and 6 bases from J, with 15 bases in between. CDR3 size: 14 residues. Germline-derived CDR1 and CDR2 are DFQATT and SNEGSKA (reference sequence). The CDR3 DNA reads TGCAGTGCTAGAGGGGGACTCAACGAGGATGGCTACACCTTC. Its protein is CSARGGLNEDGYTF.

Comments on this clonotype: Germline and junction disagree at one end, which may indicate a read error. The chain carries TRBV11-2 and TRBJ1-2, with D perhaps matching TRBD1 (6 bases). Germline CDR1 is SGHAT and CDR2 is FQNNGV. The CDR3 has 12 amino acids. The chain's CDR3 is CASSQGRPPYTF. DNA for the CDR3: TGTGCCAGCAGCCAGGGGCGGCCACCTTACACCTTT.

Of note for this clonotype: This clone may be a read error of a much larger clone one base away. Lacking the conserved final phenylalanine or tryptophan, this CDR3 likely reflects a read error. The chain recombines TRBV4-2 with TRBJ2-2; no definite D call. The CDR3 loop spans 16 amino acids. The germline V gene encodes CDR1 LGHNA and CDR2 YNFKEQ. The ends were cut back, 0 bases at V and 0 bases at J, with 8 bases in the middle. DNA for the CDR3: TGTGCCAGCAGCCAAGATCCATCCCCGAACACCGGGGAGCTGTTTTAT. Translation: CASSQDPSPNTGELFY.

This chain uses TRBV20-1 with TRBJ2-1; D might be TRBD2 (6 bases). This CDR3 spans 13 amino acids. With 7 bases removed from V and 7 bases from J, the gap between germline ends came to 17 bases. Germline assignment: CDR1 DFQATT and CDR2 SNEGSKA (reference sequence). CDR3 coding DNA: TGCAGTGATCCTAGTGGGGGGTTAAATGAGCAGTTCTTC. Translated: CSDPSGGLNEQFF.

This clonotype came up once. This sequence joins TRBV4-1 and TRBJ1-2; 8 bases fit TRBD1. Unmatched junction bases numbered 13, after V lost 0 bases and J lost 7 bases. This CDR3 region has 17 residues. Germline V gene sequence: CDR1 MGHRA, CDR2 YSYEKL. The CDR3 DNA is TGCGCCAGCAGCCAAGATAAGTCCGCAGGGGGCGCACGTGGCTACACCTTC. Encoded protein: CASSQDKSAGGARGYTF.

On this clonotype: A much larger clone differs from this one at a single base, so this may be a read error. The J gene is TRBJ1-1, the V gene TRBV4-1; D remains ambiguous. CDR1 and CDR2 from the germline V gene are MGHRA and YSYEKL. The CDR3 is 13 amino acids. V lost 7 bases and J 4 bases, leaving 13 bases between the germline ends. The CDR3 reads CASMGGRGTEAFF. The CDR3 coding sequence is TGCGCCAGCATGGGTGGGAGAGGCACTGAAGCTTTCTTT.

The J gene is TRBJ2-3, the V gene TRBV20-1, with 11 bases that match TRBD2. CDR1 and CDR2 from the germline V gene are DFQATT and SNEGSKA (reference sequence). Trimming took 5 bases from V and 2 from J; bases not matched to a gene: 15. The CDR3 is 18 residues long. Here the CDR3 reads CSASIGISGGEITDTQYF. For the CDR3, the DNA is TGCAGTGCTTCGATAGGGATTAGCGGGGGGGAAATCACAGATACGCAGTATTTT.